The 3 T cell receptor beta chains reported below all come from one sample, sequenced in a study of radiation and T cells in renal cell carcinoma. Some clones are missing from TCRdb's copy, which holds only in-frame ones; the method was immunoSEQ multiplex PCR. The data hold over 60,000 clones, with 70% to 90% observed a single time. Regarding time point: blood 4 weeks post-SBRT, at nephrectomy. Stated treatment: 15 Gy SBRT to primary tumor, nephrectomy 4 weeks later. The material was blood, obtained from a patient whose treatment included radiotherapy and nephrectomy. These receptors were collected from a woman aged 55-70 years with renal cell carcinoma.

The sample holds a few counts of this clone. The chain joins TRBV6-1 to TRBJ1-1; tentative D call: TRBD1 (5 bases). V was clipped by 6 bases and J by 0 bases, with 8 bases between them. The CDR3 spans 13 residues. The germline V gene encodes CDR1 MNHNS and CDR2 SASEGT. The CDR3: CASRDTVNTEAFF. CDR3 coding DNA: TGTGCCAGCAGGGACACGGTGAACACTGAAGCTTTCTTT.

The V gene is TRBV27, the J gene TRBJ1-1, with D hard to call. CDR3 length: 13 residues. Germline CDR1 and CDR2: MNHEY and SMNVEV (reference sequence). V gave up 4 bases and J gave up 2 bases, with 8 bases separating them. CDR3 bases: TGTGCCAGCAGTTCGGGCCTTAACACTGAAGCTTTCTTT. Translating it yields CASSSGLNTEAFF.

This chain uses TRBV28 with TRBJ1-5, with D unresolved. The CDR3 spans 14 residues. V lost 3 bases and J 2 bases, leaving 8 bases between the germline ends. The germline V gene encodes CDR1 MDHEN and CDR2 SYDVKM. CDR3 sequence: CASSFTGGNQPQHF. In DNA form, the CDR3 reads TGTGCCAGCAGTTTTACCGGCGGCAATCAGCCCCAGCATTTT.